This TCR beta chain was sequenced during a study of blood T cell repertoires in COVID-19. Across the whole study: Researchers got acute and convalescent COVID-19 samples from the United States, Italy and Spain. Sources were T cells, B-cell-depleted T cells, or PBMCs; the material itself was cDNA or gDNA.

Original processing notes: Reference gene primer amplification gave nucleated cell count estimates. Here immunoSEQ multiplex PCR was the method, and the copy in TCRdb shows in-frame clones only, minus some. V and J calls and clone size are copied from that table; D and trimming were computed from the DNA. The sample lists about 72,000 clones, less than 85% occurring once. Germline V gene data show CDR1 as SNHLY and CDR2 as FYNNEI. This CDR3 spans 15 amino acids. V lost 1 base, J lost 0 bases, and 7 bases lay in between. This rearrangement joins TRBV2 to TRBJ2-1; TRBD2 is a possible D gene (5 bases). The receptor was isolated from a woman older than 75 with acute or convalescent COVID-19. The source material was peripheral blood. CDR3 in DNA: TGTGCCAGCAGTGAAGGAGGGCGCTCCTACAATGAGCAGTTCTTC. Its translation: CASSEGGRSYNEQFF.